Each of the 21 T cell receptor beta chains below was sequenced from the same sample in a study of blood T cell repertoires in COVID-19. Method: immunoSEQ multiplex PCR; TCRdb's copy keeps in-frame clones and lacks some. Of over 95,000 clones listed, around 84% are singletons. The sample was peripheral blood. These receptors all stem from a woman aged 35 to 49 with acute or convalescent COVID-19.

This sequence joins TRBV6-5 and TRBJ2-7, with a weak D call TRBD2 (5 bases). Germline V lookup: CDR1 MNHEY, CDR2 SVGAGI. Trimming shortened V by 8 bases and J by 4 bases, and 9 bases separated the two germline ends. CDR3 length equals 11 residues. The CDR3 loop reads CASPRGYEQYF. In nucleotides, the CDR3 is TGTGCCAGCCCCCGGGGTTACGAGCAGTACTTC.

The chain recombines TRBV9 with TRBJ2-7; 11 nucleotides align to TRBD2. The V segment lost 0 bases and the J segment 7 bases; nucleotides outside the gene matches: 15. CDR3 size: 18 residues. From germline, CDR1 is SGDLS and CDR2 YYNGEE. As DNA, the CDR3 is TGTGCCAGCAGCGTAGGCCGCTTGTCTAGCGGGGGGACGGAAGAGCAGTACTTC. Its translation is CASSVGRLSSGGTEEQYF.

The V call is TRBV11-2, the J call TRBJ2-7; tentative D call: TRBD1 (6 bases). The V end was cut by 5 bases, the J end by 2 bases, with 16 bases between. CDR1 SGHAT and CDR2 FQNNGV come from the germline V gene. The CDR3 totals 15 residues. This CDR3 reads CASSTGPGRTYEQYF. The CDR3, as DNA: TGTGCCAGCAGCACAGGGCCCGGACGGACCTACGAGCAGTACTTC.

This clone was detected once. CDR3 region: CASSQDSSGNQPQHF. The CDR3 bases are TGCGCCAGCAGCCAAGATTCGTCGGGAAATCAGCCCCAGCATTTT. This chain uses TRBV4-3 with TRBJ1-5, with D unresolved. Germline V gives CDR1 LGHNA, CDR2 YSLEER. V shed 0 bases and J shed 4 bases, with 10 bases lying between them. CDR3 length: 15 amino acids.

This chain connects TRBV11-2 to TRBJ1-1; the match to TRBD1 covers 8 bases. V was pared by 4 bases and J by 5 bases, with 3 bases of the junction left unmatched. CDR1 is SGHAT, CDR2 FQNNGV, per germline. This CDR3 comprises 13 residues. CDR3 region: CASSSHRGTEAFF. As DNA, the CDR3 is TGTGCCAGCAGCTCTCACAGGGGGACTGAAGCTTTCTTT.

V is TRBV6-5 and J is TRBJ1-3; no clear D gene. Trimming took 4 bases from V and 2 from J, leaving 15 bases between them. The CDR3 spans 16 residues. Looked up from germline, CDR1 is MNHEY and CDR2 is SVGAGI. In DNA form, the CDR3 reads TGTGCCAGCAGTTTTACGTGGTCAGGCGCTGGAAACACCATATATTTT. Translated, it gives CASSFTWSGAGNTIYF.

This clone was detected once. The chain employs TRBV16 and TRBJ2-7; the D gene is possibly TRBD1 (5 bases). Deletions cut 3 bases from V and 0 bases from J, with 9 bases between. The CDR3 is 14 residues long. Germline V gene lookup returns CDR1 KGHSY and CDR2 FQNENV. DNA for the CDR3: TGTGCCAGCAGCCACACAGGTAACTCCTACGAGCAGTACTTC. Amino acids: CASSHTGNSYEQYF. The variable domain in full, completed from reference TRBV16 and TRBJ2-7, reads GEEVAQTPKHLVRGEGQKAKLYCAPIKGHSYVFWYQQVLKNEFKFLISFQNENVFDETGMPKERFSAKCLPNSPCSLEIQATKLEDSAVYFCASSHTGNSYEQYFGPGTRLTVT.

This clone was seen just once. Here the CDR3 reads CASRLTGDEEAFF. The DNA of the CDR3 is TGTGCCAGCAGATTAACAGGGGATGAGGAAGCTTTCTTT. The V call is TRBV25-1, the J call TRBJ1-1, with 7 nucleotides matching TRBD1. The CDR3 consists of 13 residues. J gave up 8 bases and V 6 bases, and 9 bases lay outside the gene matches. From germline, CDR1 is MGHDK and CDR2 SYGVNS.

J is TRBJ1-6 and V is TRBV7-9; TRBD1 matches 8 bases. From germline, CDR1 is SEHNR and CDR2 FQNEAQ (reference sequence). Trimming took 10 bases from V and 3 from J; bases not matched to a gene: 5. The CDR3 is 14 amino acids. In nucleotides, the CDR3 is TGTGCCACGAGCGGGACAGGCTATAATTCACCCCTCCACTTT. Translating it yields CATSGTGYNSPLHF.

The chain joins TRBV6-2 or TRBV6-3 to TRBJ2-7; 9 nucleotides line up with TRBD1. V lost 4 bases to trimming and J lost 4 bases; unmatched junction nucleotides: 11. The CDR3 length is 16 residues. Germline V CDR1 and CDR2: MNHEY, SVGEGT. The DNA for the CDR3 is TGTGCCAGCAGTTTAGTACCACAGGGGGCAGGATACGAGCAGTACTTC. It is translated as CASSLVPQGAGYEQYF.

The J gene is TRBJ1-6, the V gene TRBV30, with a weak D call TRBD1 (5 bases). Germline CDR1 and CDR2: GTSNPN and SVGIG (reference sequence). Trimming shortened V by 4 bases and J by 10 bases, and 11 bases separated the two germline ends. The CDR3 loop spans 12 amino acids. The CDR3 loop reads CAWTGNKSPLHF. CDR3 nucleotide sequence: TGTGCCTGGACAGGGAACAAATCACCCCTCCACTTT.

This rearrangement joins TRBV5-5 to TRBJ1-2; the D is unclear. The CDR3 consists of 12 residues. V lost 0 bases and J 5 bases, leaving 5 bases between the germline ends. CDR1 is SGHKS and CDR2 is YYEKEE in the germline V gene (reference sequence). The CDR3 DNA is TGTGCCAGCAGCTTGGACGGGTATGGCTACACCTTC. Its translation is CASSLDGYGYTF. Drawing the rest from reference TRBV5-5 and TRBJ1-2, the complete variable domain is DAGVTQSPTHLIKTRGQQVTLRCSPISGHKSVSWYQQVLGQGPQFIFQYYEKEERGRGNFPDRFSARQFPNYSSELNVNALLLGDSALYLCASSLDGYGYTFGSGTRLTVV.

This chain joins TRBV7-2 and TRBJ2-1; the D gene is possibly TRBD2 (6 bases). The CDR3 is 16 amino acids. V lost 4 bases and J lost 9, with 22 bases in between. From germline, CDR1 is SGHTA and CDR2 FQGNSA. The CDR3: CASSYTRGGEKVEQFF. CDR3 bases: TGTGCCAGCAGCTATACAAGGGGCGGGGAGAAGGTTGAGCAGTTCTTC.

The J gene is TRBJ2-2, the V gene TRBV24-1, with 7 nucleotides matching TRBD1. In germline, CDR1 is KGHDR, CDR2 SFDVKD. The CDR3 runs to 16 residues. The V gene end was trimmed by 3 bases and the J gene end by 4 bases; junction bases not matched to a gene: 7. This CDR3 reads CATSDPRQGATGELFF. CDR3 coding DNA: TGTGCCACCAGTGATCCCCGACAGGGCGCCACCGGGGAGCTGTTTTTT.

This clone was recorded only once. The rearrangement links TRBV5-1 to TRBJ1-3, with D possibly TRBD1 on 5 matching bases. CDR1 and CDR2 from the germline V gene are SGHRS and YFSETQ. The CDR3 has 15 residues. Trimming took off 0 bases at V and 2 bases at J, with 9 bases between the two ends. The CDR3 DNA follows: TGCGCCAGCAGCTTGGTAGGGGATCCTGGAAACACCATATATTTT. It codes for CASSLVGDPGNTIYF.

The CDR3 DNA is TGCGCCAGCAGCAGGACGGGGGGATACGATACGCAGTATTTT. Protein product: CASSRTGGYDTQYF. This rearrangement joins TRBV5-1 to TRBJ2-3; 7 nucleotides line up with TRBD2. The CDR3 totals 14 residues. In germline, CDR1 is SGHRS, CDR2 YFSETQ. With 4 bases clipped from V and 6 bases from J, the junction kept 8 bases outside the gene matches.

The chain links TRBV3-1 (or the pseudogene TRBV3-2) to TRBJ2-6; D gene uncertain. In germline, CDR1 is LGHDT, CDR2 YNNKEL (reference sequence). CDR3 length: 14 amino acids. V dropped 4 bases and J dropped 0 bases, with 4 bases sitting between them. CDR3 loop: CASSPVSGANVLTF. For the CDR3, the DNA is TGTGCCAGCAGCCCAGTCTCTGGGGCCAACGTCCTGACTTTC.

The chain carries TRBV6-1 and TRBJ2-4; 12 bases line up with TRBD2. This CDR3 has 16 residues. The V and J ends lost 2 bases and 5 bases, in that order; junction bases with no gene match: 4. The V gene's germline CDR1 is MNHNS and CDR2 SASEGT. The CDR3 nucleotides read TGTGCCAGCAGTGAATCACTAGCGGGGGGTCAAAACATTCAGTACTTC. Amino acid sequence: CASSESLAGGQNIQYF.

The chain employs TRBV5-1 and TRBJ1-1; D may be TRBD1 (5 bases). CDR3 size: 11 residues. With 4 bases removed from V and 11 bases from J, the gap between germline ends came to 12 bases. Germline CDR1 SGHRS, CDR2 YFSETQ. This CDR3 reads CASSAQGRAFF. Written as DNA, the CDR3 is TGCGCCAGCAGCGCCCAGGGTCGGGCTTTCTTT.

This clone has only one observation. This chain uses TRBV6-5 with TRBJ1-5; 7 bases fit TRBD1. The CDR3 sequence is 14 residues long. Germline V CDR1 and CDR2: MNHEY, SVGAGI. J gave up 6 bases and V 0 bases, and 2 bases lay outside the gene matches. CDR3 bases: TGTGCCAGCAGTTACTCAGGGGGCGTTCAGCCCCAGCATTTT. It specifies CASSYSGGVQPQHF.

The chain carries TRBV7-2 and TRBJ2-1; D might be TRBD1 (6 bases). V was clipped by 5 bases and J by 7 bases, with 12 bases between them. CDR1 SGHTA and CDR2 FQGNSA come from the germline V gene. The CDR3 length is 13 residues. The CDR3 here is CASSISRGNEQFF. The CDR3 DNA follows: TGTGCCAGCAGCATATCCAGGGGAAATGAGCAGTTCTTC.